These 17 T cell receptor beta chains came from one sample sequenced in a study of identical twins. MiXCR, applied by TCRdb to the 5' RACE reads, yields one record per CDR3 protein. The sample has around 480,000 distinct CDR3 sequences, more than 13% seen once. These data are also associated with another study on yellow fever vaccine responses in identical twins.

Sequencing was performed on CD4+ T cells sorted from blood. These receptors all come from a woman in her late teens or twenties in good health.

The J gene is TRBJ2-7, the V gene TRBV30; TRBD2 aligns across 9 bases. The trim removed 3 bases at V and 2 bases at J, leaving 5 bases unmatched. This CDR3 comprises 14 residues. The germline gives CDR1 GTSNPN, CDR2 SVGIG (reference sequence). The CDR3 DNA reads as TGTGCCTGGAGCGTTAGCGGGAGAGCCTACGAGCAGTACTTC. Translated: CAWSVSGRAYEQYF.

This clonotype has a count of ten or more. The rearrangement uses TRBV20-1 and TRBJ1-5; TRBD1 matches at 8 bases. Germline CDR1 DFQATT, CDR2 SNEGSKA (reference sequence). V was clipped by 6 bases and J by 3 bases; unmatched bases: 7. The CDR3 covers 14 residues. CDR3 nucleotides: TGCAGTGCGTCGCAGGGGGCAGACAATCAGCCCCAGCATTTT. Its protein product is CSASQGADNQPQHF.

This clonotype appeared a single time. V and J are TRBV7-2 and TRBJ2-5; D could derive from TRBD1 or TRBD2 (6 bases each). The CDR3 totals 15 residues. Trimming stripped 7 bases from V and 4 bases from J, with 19 bases between. In germline, CDR1 is SGHTA, CDR2 FQGNSA. The CDR3 loop is CASTPLGGPVETQYF. The CDR3 bases are TGTGCCAGCACCCCCCTTGGGGGGCCGGTAGAGACCCAGTACTTC.

This clonotype has only a few counts. The V and J genes are TRBV5-1 and TRBJ2-3; 14 nucleotides align to TRBD2. The CDR3 covers 19 residues. The V gene's germline CDR1 is SGHRS and CDR2 YFSETQ. V trimming: 4 bases; J trimming: 4 bases; junction bases outside the gene matches: 14. CDR3 bases: TGCGCCAGCAGCCCGCGGACTAGCGGGGGGAACCTCCCCCCAGATACGCAGTATTTT. This codes for CASSPRTSGGNLPPDTQYF.

A few counts support this clonotype. The chain recombines TRBV27 with TRBJ2-5, with TRBD2 matching over 8 bases. V dropped 8 bases and J dropped 5; count of bases not matched to a gene: 7. The CDR3 consists of 13 residues. Germline V lookup: CDR1 MNHEY, CDR2 SMNVEV (reference sequence). The CDR3 nucleotides are TGTGCCAGCTCTAAGCGGGGGCAGGAGACCCAGTACTTC. Translating it yields CASSKRGQETQYF.

This clonotype was seen a handful of times. The chain joins TRBV2 to TRBJ1-6; D not certain. Germline CDR1 is SNHLY and CDR2 is FYNNEI. This CDR3 is built from 11 residues. The ends were cut back, 7 bases at V and 10 bases at J, with 8 bases in the middle. CDR3 amino acids: CASTIRSPLHF. The CDR3, as DNA: TGTGCCAGCACCATAAGATCACCCCTCCACTTT. Combining the CDR3 with reference TRBV2 and TRBJ1-6 gives the whole variable domain EPEVTQTPSHQVTQMGQEVILRCVPISNHLYFYWYRQILGQKVEFLVSFYNNEISEKSEIFDDQFSVERPDGSNFTLKIRSTKLEDSAMYFCASTIRSPLHFGNGTRLTVT.

This clonotype was counted many times. V gene TRBV5-1 combines with J gene TRBJ1-5; D possibly corresponds to TRBD1 (5 bases). Germline V gives CDR1 SGHRS, CDR2 YFSETQ. V was shortened by 0 bases and J by 6 bases, with 10 bases between the two germline ends. The CDR3 loop spans 14 amino acids. The CDR3 is CASSLGGNGQPQHF. CDR3 coding DNA: TGCGCCAGCAGCTTGGGGGGGAACGGTCAGCCCCAGCATTTT.

V usage is TRBV27 and J usage is TRBJ2-7; D ambiguous. The CDR3 is 14 amino acids. V lost 3 bases to trimming and J lost 5 bases, with 14 bases between them. Germline V lookup: CDR1 MNHEY, CDR2 SMNVEV (reference sequence). In nucleotides, the CDR3 is TGTGCCAGCAGTTTCGGTGGGGTCACGAACGAGCAGTACTTC. Its translation is CASSFGGVTNEQYF.

This clonotype was counted many times. V and J are TRBV3-1 and TRBJ2-1; D remains unclear. The CDR3 contains 14 residues. V lost 1 base and J 13 bases, leaving 17 bases between the germline ends. Germline CDR1 and CDR2: LGHDT and YNNKEL (reference sequence). CDR3 sequence reads: CASSQAIFGSNQFF. The CDR3 nucleotides read TGTGCCAGCAGCCAAGCCATCTTTGGGTCGAATCAGTTCTTC.

The chain is built from TRBV6-1 and TRBJ1-2, with D possibly matching TRBD1 (6 bases). This CDR3 spans 14 amino acids. Germline CDR1 MNHNS, CDR2 SASEGT. Between the trimmed V and J ends, which lost 0 bases and 7 bases, there was a span of 12 bases. The CDR3 nucleotides read TGTGCCAGCAGTGAAGCTGTACAGGGAGTTGGCTACACCTTC. Translated, it gives CASSEAVQGVGYTF.

The V call is TRBV10-2, the J call TRBJ2-3, with a weak D call TRBD2 (5 bases). Germline assignment: CDR1 WSHSY and CDR2 SAAADI. The CDR3 extends over 15 amino acids. The V and J ends lost 4 bases and 0 bases respectively, with 11 bases between them. For the CDR3, the DNA is TGCGCCAGCAGTGCCTCAGCGGCTAGCACAGATACGCAGTATTTT. It is translated as CASSASAASTDTQYF.

The J gene is TRBJ2-1, the V gene TRBV28; TRBD1 matches at 7 bases. J lost 6 bases, V lost 4 bases, and 6 bases had no gene match. CDR1 and CDR2 (germline): MDHEN, SYDVKM. The CDR3 has 14 residues. Here the CDR3 DNA reads TGTGCCAGCAGTTCACAGGGGAAAATCAATGAGCAGTTCTTC. It codes for CASSSQGKINEQFF.

This clonotype has a count of ten or more. The V and J genes are TRBV7-8 and TRBJ2-1; tentative D call: TRBD2 (6 bases). The ends were cut back, 0 bases at V and 0 bases at J, with 18 bases in the middle. The CDR3 runs to 19 residues. Germline CDR1 is SGHVS and CDR2 is FQNEAQ. The CDR3 loop is CASSLARASAGPSYNEQFF. The CDR3 DNA follows: TGTGCCAGCAGCTTAGCGCGGGCTAGCGCAGGCCCCTCCTACAATGAGCAGTTCTTC.

The chain uses TRBV29-1 and TRBJ1-1; D not certain. Trimming shortened V by 6 bases and J by 8 bases, and 16 bases separated the two germline ends. Germline CDR1 SQVTM, CDR2 ANQGSEA. This CDR3 is built from 12 residues. CDR3 amino acids: CSVATRWGEAFF. CDR3 nucleotide sequence: TGCAGCGTGGCCACCCGTTGGGGAGAAGCTTTCTTT.

The chain combines TRBV5-1 with TRBJ2-3, with a weak D call TRBD2 (6 bases). Deletions cut 3 bases from V and 1 base from J, with 12 bases between. CDR1 is SGHRS and CDR2 is YFSETQ in the germline V gene. CDR3 size: 15 residues. The DNA of the CDR3 is TGCGCCAGCAGCTCCCTAGGCGGGGGCACAGATACGCAGTATTTT. Its translation: CASSSLGGGTDTQYF.

The chain employs TRBV12-3 or TRBV12-4 and TRBJ2-7; D is ambiguous. Trimming removed 2 bases from V and 6 bases from J, with 11 bases in between. The length of the CDR3 is 13 residues. The CDR3 sequence: CASSLKRESEQYF. Written as DNA, the CDR3 is TGTGCCAGCAGTTTAAAAAGGGAATCCGAGCAGTACTTC.

The rearrangement joins TRBV28 to TRBJ2-2, with TRBD2 identical over 7 bases. After removal of 2 bases from V and 1 base from J, the junction contained 7 bases not matched to a gene. The CDR3 has 17 residues. Per the germline V gene, CDR1 is MDHEN and CDR2 is SYDVKM. The CDR3 is CASSLTLIAGNTGELFF. The CDR3 nucleotides read TGTGCCAGCAGTTTAACTCTGATAGCGGGGAACACCGGGGAGCTGTTTTTT.